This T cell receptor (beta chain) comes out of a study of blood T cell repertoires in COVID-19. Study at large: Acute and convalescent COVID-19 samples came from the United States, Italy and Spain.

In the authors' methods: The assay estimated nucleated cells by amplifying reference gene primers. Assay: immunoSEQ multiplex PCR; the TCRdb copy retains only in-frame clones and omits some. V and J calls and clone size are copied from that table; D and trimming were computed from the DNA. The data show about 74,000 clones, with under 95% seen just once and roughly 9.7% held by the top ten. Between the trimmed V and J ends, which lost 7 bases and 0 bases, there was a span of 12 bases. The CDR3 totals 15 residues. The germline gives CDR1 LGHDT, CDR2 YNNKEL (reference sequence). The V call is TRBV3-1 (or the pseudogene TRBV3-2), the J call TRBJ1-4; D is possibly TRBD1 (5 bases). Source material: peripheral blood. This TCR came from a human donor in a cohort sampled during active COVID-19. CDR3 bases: TGTGCCAGCAACGCCGGGACTGCAACTAATGAAAAACTGTTTTTT. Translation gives CASNAGTATNEKLFF.